The rows below give T cell receptor beta chains drawn from one sample of a study of beta chain features in type 1 diabetes. Generated by immunoSEQ multiplex PCR, the TCRdb table keeps only in-frame clones and is missing some. The sample lists hundreds of thousands of clones, around 9.9% seen once, with around 0.017% in the top ten. The source material was naive CD4+ T cells from blood. The receptors shown here come from a man younger than 45 with type 1 diabetes. Both conserved end residues are part of each CDR3. The order of the fields is V gene, clone size, J gene, CDR3 protein. The size field is filled for only some rows; it gives once, few, many or a size class.

V: TRBV10-3; size: few; J: TRBJ2-1; CDR3: CAISGASGGTEFNEQFF
V: TRBV9; size: -; J: TRBJ2-1; CDR3: CASSVADRNEQFF
V: TRBV10-3; size: few; J: TRBJ2-3; CDR3: CAISIERGEDTQYF
V: TRBV4-3; size: few; J: TRBJ1-2; CDR3: CASSQPPAGANYGYTF
V: TRBV4-1; size: few; J: TRBJ1-1; CDR3: CASSRRRGTDKNTEAFF
V: TRBV30; size: few; J: TRBJ2-3; CDR3: CACFFEAQYF
V: TRBV5-1; size: -; J: TRBJ2-1; CDR3: CASSLLAGGYNEQFF
V: TRBV29-1; size: few; J: TRBJ2-4; CDR3: CSARPAGVNIQYF
V: TRBV7-2; size: few; J: TRBJ2-5; CDR3: CASSLEEGQETQYF
V: TRBV5-6; size: few; J: TRBJ2-3; CDR3: CASSAYLTDTQYF
V: TRBV4-3; size: few; J: TRBJ1-2; CDR3: CASSPRFANYGYTF
V: TRBV25-1; size: -; J: TRBJ2-3; CDR3: CASSVMTGTADTQYF
V: TRBV28; size: -; J: TRBJ1-1; CDR3: CASSDRDRAFF
V: TRBV5-1; size: -; J: TRBJ2-1; CDR3: CASSLTGLNEQFF
V: TRBV18; size: -; J: TRBJ2-5; CDR3: CASSSQETQYF
V: TRBV25-1; size: -; J: TRBJ2-7; CDR3: CASSETGTGSSYEQYF
V: TRBV29-1; size: few; J: TRBJ1-1; CDR3: CSVVSRFDTEAFF
V: TRBV4-3; size: -; J: TRBJ1-2; CDR3: CASSQGQGNGYTF
V: TRBV5-1; size: -; J: TRBJ2-5; CDR3: CASSLETSGETQYF
V: TRBV7-8; size: few; J: TRBJ1-4; CDR3: CASSYRFATNEKLFF
V: TRBV6-5; size: -; J: TRBJ2-1; CDR3: CASSRPGQGYNEQFF
V: TRBV6-6; size: few; J: TRBJ2-5; CDR3: CASSTRETQYF
V: TRBV28; size: -; J: TRBJ1-5; CDR3: CASSNLPGAQPQHF
V: TRBV5-4; size: few; J: TRBJ1-3; CDR3: CASSVDSLSGNTIYF
V: TRBV13; size: few; J: TRBJ2-5; CDR3: CASSPMVGPGYF
V: TRBV18; size: -; J: TRBJ2-1; CDR3: CASSPDSFFYNEQFF
V: TRBV11-1; size: few; J: TRBJ2-7; CDR3: CASSLGQVPYEQYF
V: TRBV7-2; size: -; J: TRBJ1-5; CDR3: CASSRYDRPLNQPQHF